The 3 T cell receptor beta chains reported below all come from one sample, sequenced in a study of shared clonotypes between healthy human individuals. Sequencing used immunoSEQ multiplex PCR; TCRdb keeps in-frame clones, though not all of them. The sample has around 1,900,000 clones, roughly 95% seen once. In the naive CD8 group, cells lacked CD45RO and were positively selected for CCR7, so terminally differentiated effector memory CD45RA+ cells were left out. The sequenced sample consisted of naive CD8+ T cells from PBMCs. Receptors originate from a man aged 18 to 30 in good health. Some clones in this sample may be carry-over from other donors' samples.

J is TRBJ2-1 and V is TRBV6-1; no reliable D call. The CDR3 is made up of 11 amino acids. The germline V gene has CDR1 MNHNS and CDR2 SASEGT. The ends were cut back, 10 bases at V and 9 bases at J, with 13 bases in the middle. Here the CDR3 reads CAILTRGEQFF. The CDR3 bases are TGTGCCATCTTAACCCGAGGTGAGCAGTTCTTC.

This clone was counted only a few times. Other DNA sequences in this sample translate to the same CDR3. This rearrangement joins TRBV9 to TRBJ2-2; D is unresolved. Looked up from germline, CDR1 is SGDLS and CDR2 is YYNGEE. The CDR3 length is 15 residues. The ends were cut back, 0 bases at V and 0 bases at J, with 6 bases in the middle. The CDR3 nucleotides are TGTGCCAGCAGCGTAGGGACCACGAACACCGGGGAGCTGTTTTTT. Translation: CASSVGTTNTGELFF.

The rearrangement uses TRBV4-3 and TRBJ1-5; D remains unclear. Trimming took 0 bases from V and 10 from J, leaving 10 bases between them. In germline, CDR1 is LGHNA, CDR2 YSLEER. The length of the CDR3 is 13 residues. The CDR3 sequence: CASSQDGRVPQHF. Written as DNA, the CDR3 is TGCGCCAGCAGCCAAGACGGAAGGGTCCCCCAGCATTTT.